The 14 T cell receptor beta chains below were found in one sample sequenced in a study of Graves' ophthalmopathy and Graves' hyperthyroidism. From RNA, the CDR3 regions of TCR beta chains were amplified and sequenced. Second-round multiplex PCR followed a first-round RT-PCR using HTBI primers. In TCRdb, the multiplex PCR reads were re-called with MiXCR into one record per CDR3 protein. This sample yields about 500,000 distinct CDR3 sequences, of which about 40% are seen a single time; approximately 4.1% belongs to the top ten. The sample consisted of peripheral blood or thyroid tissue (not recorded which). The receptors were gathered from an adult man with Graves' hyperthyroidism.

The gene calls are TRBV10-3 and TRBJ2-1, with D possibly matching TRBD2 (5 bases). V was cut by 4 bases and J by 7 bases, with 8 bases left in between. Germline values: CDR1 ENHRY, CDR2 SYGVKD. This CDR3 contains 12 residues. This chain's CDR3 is CAISVSENEQFF. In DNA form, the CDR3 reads TGTGCCATCAGTGTTAGCGAGAATGAGCAGTTCTTC.

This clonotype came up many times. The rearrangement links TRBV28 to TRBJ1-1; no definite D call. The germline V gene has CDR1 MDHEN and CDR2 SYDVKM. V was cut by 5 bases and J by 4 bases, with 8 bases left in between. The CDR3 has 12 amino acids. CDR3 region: CASSPPATEAFF. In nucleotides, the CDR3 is TGTGCCAGCAGTCCACCGGCCACTGAAGCTTTCTTT.

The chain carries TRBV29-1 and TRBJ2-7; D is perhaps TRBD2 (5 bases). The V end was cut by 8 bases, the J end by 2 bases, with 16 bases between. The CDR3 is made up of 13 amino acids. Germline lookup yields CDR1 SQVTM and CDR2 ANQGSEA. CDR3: CSRDGPGAYEQYF. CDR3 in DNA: TGCAGCCGCGACGGACCCGGGGCCTACGAGCAGTACTTC.

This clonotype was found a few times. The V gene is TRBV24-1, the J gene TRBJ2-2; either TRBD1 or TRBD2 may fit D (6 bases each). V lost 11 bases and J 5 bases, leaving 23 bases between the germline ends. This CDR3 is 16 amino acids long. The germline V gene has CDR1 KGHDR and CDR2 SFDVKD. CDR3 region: CASSPPNGGITGELFF. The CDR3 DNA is TGTGCCAGCTCACCACCGAACGGGGGCATTACCGGGGAGCTGTTTTTT.

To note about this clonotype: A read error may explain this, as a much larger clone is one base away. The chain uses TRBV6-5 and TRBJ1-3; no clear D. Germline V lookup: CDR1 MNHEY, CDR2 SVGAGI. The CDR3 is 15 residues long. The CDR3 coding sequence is TGTGCCAGCAGTTATACAGCGAGCTCTGGAAGCACCATATATTTT. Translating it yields CASSYTASSGSTIYF.

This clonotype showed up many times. CDR3 in amino acids: CASSVTPGTRITGELFF. In nucleotides, the CDR3 is TGTGCCAGCAGCGTAACCCCCGGGACTAGGATCACCGGGGAGCTGTTTTTT. The V gene is TRBV9, the J gene TRBJ2-2, with 8 bases fitting TRBD2. CDR3 length: 17 residues. The ends lost 1 base at V and 4 bases at J; junction bases unmatched: 9. Germline V gene sequence: CDR1 SGDLS, CDR2 YYNGEE.

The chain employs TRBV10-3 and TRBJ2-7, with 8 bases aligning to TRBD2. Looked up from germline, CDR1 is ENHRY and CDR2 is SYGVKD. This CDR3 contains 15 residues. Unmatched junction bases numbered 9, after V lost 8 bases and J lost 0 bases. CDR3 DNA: TGTGCCATCCGGACTAGCTGGGGCACCTCCTACGAGCAGTACTTC. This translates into CAIRTSWGTSYEQYF.

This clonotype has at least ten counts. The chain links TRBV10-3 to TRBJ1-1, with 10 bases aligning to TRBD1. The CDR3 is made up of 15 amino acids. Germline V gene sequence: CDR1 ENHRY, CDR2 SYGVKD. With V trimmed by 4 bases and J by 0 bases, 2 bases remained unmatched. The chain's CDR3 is CAISGDRGMNTEAFF. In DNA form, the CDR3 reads TGTGCCATCAGTGGGGACAGGGGAATGAACACTGAAGCTTTCTTT.

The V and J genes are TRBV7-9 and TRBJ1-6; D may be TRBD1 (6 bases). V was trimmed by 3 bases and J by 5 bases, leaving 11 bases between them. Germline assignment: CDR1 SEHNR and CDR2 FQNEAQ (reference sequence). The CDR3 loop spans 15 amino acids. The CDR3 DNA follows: TGTGCCAGCAGCTTGGGAGGGGGACATAATTCACCCCTCCACTTT. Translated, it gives CASSLGGGHNSPLHF.

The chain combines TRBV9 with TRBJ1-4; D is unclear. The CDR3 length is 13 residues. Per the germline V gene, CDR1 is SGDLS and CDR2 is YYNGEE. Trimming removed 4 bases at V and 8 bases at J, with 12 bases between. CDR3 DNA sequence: TGTGCCAGCAGCCAAGCTGAGGGCGAAAAACTGTTTTTT. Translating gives CASSQAEGEKLFF.

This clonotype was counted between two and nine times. The CDR3 loop is CASSPNSPLHF. The CDR3 DNA follows: TGTGCCAGCAGTCCAAATTCACCCCTCCACTTT. The chain recombines TRBV28 with TRBJ1-6; D not resolved. CDR3 length equals 11 residues. Trimming took off 5 bases at V and 7 bases at J, with 3 bases between the two ends. Germline-derived CDR1 and CDR2 are MDHEN and SYDVKM.

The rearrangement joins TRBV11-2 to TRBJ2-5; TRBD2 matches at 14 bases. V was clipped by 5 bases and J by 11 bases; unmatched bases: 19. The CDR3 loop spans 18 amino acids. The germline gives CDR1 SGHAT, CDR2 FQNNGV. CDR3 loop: CASSQEGLAGVSTDTQYF. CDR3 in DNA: TGTGCCAGCAGCCAAGAGGGACTAGCGGGAGTTAGCACAGATACGCAGTACTTC.

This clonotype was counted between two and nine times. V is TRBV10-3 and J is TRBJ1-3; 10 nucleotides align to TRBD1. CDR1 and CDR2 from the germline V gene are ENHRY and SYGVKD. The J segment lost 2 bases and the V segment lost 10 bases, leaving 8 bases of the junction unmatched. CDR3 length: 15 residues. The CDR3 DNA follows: TGTGCCAGCCACCGGACAGGGGGGACTGGAAACACCATATATTTT. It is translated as CASHRTGGTGNTIYF.

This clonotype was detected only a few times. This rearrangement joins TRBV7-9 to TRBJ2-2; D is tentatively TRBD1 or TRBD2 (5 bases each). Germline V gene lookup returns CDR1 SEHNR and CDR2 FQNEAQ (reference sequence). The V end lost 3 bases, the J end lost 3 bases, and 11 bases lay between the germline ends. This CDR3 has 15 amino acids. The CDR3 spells CASSLGLGDTGELFF. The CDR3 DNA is TGTGCCAGCAGCTTGGGTCTGGGGGACACCGGGGAGCTGTTTTTT.